This T cell receptor (beta chain) comes out of a study of OX40 agonist ivuxolimab in advanced cancers. Study-wide context: The group had a mean age of about 64 years, ranged from about 23 to 79, and was 80% to 90% male. Study-wide results and caveats: Also showing low normalized T-cell clonal expansion were some of the nonresponders. Clonal expansion from baseline to week 6 occurred in both CD4+ and CD8+ T cells. Compared with CD4+, CD8+ T cells on average had more expanded clones.

The germline gives CDR1 SGHNT, CDR2 YYREEE (reference sequence). The V and J ends lost 4 bases and 2 bases respectively, with 16 bases between them. The CDR3 loop spans 16 amino acids. As to this clone: Antigen specificity is unknown.

TCRdb's table, derived via immunoSEQ multiplex PCR, lists solely in-frame clones and lacks some. The sample lists 37,000 or so clones, approximately 82% occurring once. This rearrangement joins TRBV5-4 to TRBJ1-3; TRBD1 is a possible D gene (6 bases). This TCR was sampled from an adult with an advanced solid tumor such as melanoma, head and neck, liver or kidney cancer. This sample comprised CD4+ or CD8+ T cells sorted from blood, obtained in a trial of the OX40 agonist ivuxolimab. CDR3: CASSQGGAGAGNTIYF. DNA of the CDR3: TGTGCCAGCAGCCAAGGGGGTGCAGGGGCTGGAAACACCATATATTTT.